The clone carrying this T cell receptor beta chain has just one count. Its antigen is currently unknown. This record comes from a study of T cell responses to AZD1222 COVID-19 vaccine. Across the whole study: Second-dose schedules of about 4 or about 12 weeks were combined. General study results and limits: CD4 TCRs covered the whole spike, strongest at regions 160-218 and 743-854. Reports say nearly half of spike-specific TCRs go after unmutated variant regions.

Germline assignment: CDR1 SGDLS and CDR2 YYNGEE. The CDR3 runs to 17 residues. Losses at the gene ends were 0 bases for V and 1 base for J; bases not matched to a gene: 5. The table came from immunoSEQ multiplex PCR; TCRdb's copy has only in-frame clones and leaves some out. The sample shows approximately 190,000 clones, under 95% of them seen only once. V is TRBV9 and J is TRBJ2-3, with TRBD2 matching over 10 bases. The starting material was peripheral blood, obtained on day 0 of AZD1222 vaccination. The receptor comes from an adult in good health. CDR3 region: CASSVDQRGGRTDTQYF. The CDR3 coding sequence is TGTGCCAGCAGCGTAGATCAGCGGGGGGGCCGCACAGATACGCAGTATTTT.